This TCR beta chain stems from a study of identical twins. Findings and limits, study-wide: Conclusions leaned on cross-sectional statistical analysis and did not track the same donors over time.

Germline V gene data show CDR1 as WSHSY and CDR2 as SAAADI. Between the trimmed V and J ends, which lost 6 bases and 6 bases, there was a span of 11 bases. CDR3 length: 13 amino acids. TCRdb fed the 5' RACE reads into MiXCR, producing one record per CDR3 protein. Here the sample spans 600,000 to 700,000 distinct CDR3 sequences, about 20% being singletons. This clonotype was recorded a few times. What it binds is not known. These data also formed part of another study, on T cells expressing NK-cell markers. According to that study: HCMV specificity of the expanded NKG2C+ T cell clones was not established.

This TCR came from a woman between 18 and 29 years old in good health. The specimen was PBMCs. The chain has TRBV10-2 and TRBJ2-2, with D perhaps matching TRBD1 (5 bases). DNA for the CDR3: TGCGCCAGCAGGCGCCAGGGTCCCGGGGAGCTGTTTTTT. Protein product: CASRRQGPGELFF.